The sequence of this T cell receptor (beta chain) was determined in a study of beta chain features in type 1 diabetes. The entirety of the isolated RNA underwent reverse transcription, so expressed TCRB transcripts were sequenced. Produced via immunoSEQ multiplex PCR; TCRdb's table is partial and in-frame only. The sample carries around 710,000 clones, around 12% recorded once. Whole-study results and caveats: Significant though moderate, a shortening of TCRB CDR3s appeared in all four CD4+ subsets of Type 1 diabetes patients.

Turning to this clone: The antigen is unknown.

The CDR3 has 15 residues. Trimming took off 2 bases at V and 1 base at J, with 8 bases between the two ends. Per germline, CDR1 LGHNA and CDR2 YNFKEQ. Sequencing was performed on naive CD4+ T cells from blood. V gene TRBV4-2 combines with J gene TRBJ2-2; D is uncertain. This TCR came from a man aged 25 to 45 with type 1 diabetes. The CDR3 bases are TGTGCCAGCAGCCAATCCCCACGGAACACCGGGGAGCTGTTTTTT. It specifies CASSQSPRNTGELFF.